A single sample is the source of the 3 T cell receptor beta chains below, sequenced in a study of beta chain features in type 1 diabetes (dated by TCRdb to the late 2010s). Study-wide conclusions, independent of this receptor: In all four CD4+ subsets, TCRB CDR3 length was moderately but significantly shorter in type 1 diabetes patients.

Receptor amplification or capture employed the immunoSEQ multiplex PCR assay. The entire amount of isolated RNA was reverse transcribed using the High Capacity cDNA Reverse Transcription Kit, so the sequenced TCRB transcripts were expressed ones. Drawn from immuneACCESS, this table holds only the in-frame rearrangements with V and J called that TCRdb kept. Clones are partly lost; checked studies trace under half to an unresolved V gene and leave the rest unexplained. Within this sample are almost 350,000 clones, with about a tenth of them counted one time only. More than 0.8% of the sample belongs to the ten largest clones. These receptors' targets are unknown. Sequencing input: central memory CD4+ T cells from blood. These receptors came from a man aged 25-40 years with type 1 diabetes.

At least ten counts were recorded for this clone. CDR3 sequence (DNA): TGTGCCAGTAGTATAGTGATGGGGACAGGTTACGAGCAGTACTTC. Its protein is CASSIVMGTGYEQYF. The chain couples TRBV19 to TRBJ2-7; 8 bases match TRBD1. The CDR3 is 15 amino acids. V gave up 1 base and J gave up 4 bases; unmatched junction bases: 6. Germline CDR1 is LNHDA and CDR2 is SQIVND (reference sequence).

The CDR3 nucleotides read TGTGCCAGCAGCTCTGGGACAGGGGGAGCTTATGGCTACACCTTC. Its translation: CASSSGTGGAYGYTF. The rearrangement links TRBV7-8 to TRBJ1-2; 11 bases match TRBD1. CDR3 length: 15 amino acids. Germline CDR1 and CDR2: SGHVS and FQNEAQ. With V trimmed by 4 bases and J by 5 bases, 6 bases remained unmatched.

This clone has only a few counts. CDR3 sequence (DNA): TGTGCCAGCTCACCGACAGGGGCAGGGGCCAACGTCCTGACTTTC. Translating gives CASSPTGAGANVLTF. This sequence joins TRBV18 and TRBJ2-6, with 8 bases matching TRBD1. Germline CDR1 is KGHSH and CDR2 is LQKENI. The CDR3 has 15 residues. Germline trimming cut 3 bases from V and 4 bases from J; bases unmatched to any gene: 2.